These T cell receptor beta chains were read from a single sample in a study of T cell repertoires in cytomegalovirus infection. TCRdb redid the calling of the reads with MiXCR, one entry per CDR3 protein. The table has some 150,000 distinct CDR3 sequences, 25% to 35% seen once. For these receptors, no antigen is known. The source was CD8+ T cells from cultured PBMCs, collected from culture after CMV antigen stimulation. The receptors originated from a human donor in good health (CMV status not recorded). Some clones in this sample may be carry-over from other donors' samples. Both conserved end residues are part of each CDR3. A D gene is named only where the DNA matches it firmly. Where a row states a size, it is once, few, many or the class of an expanded clone; other rows omit it.

size	D	J	V	CDR3	DNA
few	TRBD2	TRBJ2-7	TRBV9	CASSASGTSNEQYF	TGTGCCAGCAGCGCATCCGGGACTAGTAACGAGCAGTACTTC
.	.	TRBJ2-1	TRBV4-1	CASSQGWTAYNEQFF	TGCGCCAGCAGCCAAGGTTGGACAGCTTACAATGAGCAGTTCTTC
few	TRBD1	TRBJ2-1	TRBV7-9	CASSLGTGGVNEQFF	TGTGCCAGCAGCTTAGGGACAGGGGGAGTCAATGAGCAGTTCTTC
.	.	TRBJ2-3	TRBV2	CASSEAMVRDTQYF	TGTGCCAGCAGTGAAGCAATGGTGAGAGATACGCAGTATTTT
few	.	TRBJ1-2	TRBV12-5	CASGLGVTAQSYYGYTF	TGTGCTAGTGGTTTGGGCGTAACAGCGCAGAGTTACTATGGCTACACCTTC
few	TRBD1	TRBJ2-7	TRBV4-1	CASSQIGTASYEQYF	TGCGCCAGCAGCCAGATAGGGACAGCCTCCTACGAGCAGTACTTC
.	.	TRBJ2-3	TRBV7-8	CASSLEHSSTDTQYF	TGTGCCAGCAGCTTAGAACACTCAAGCACAGATACGCAGTATTTT
many	.	TRBJ2-5	TRBV2	CASSGTLNREETQYF	TGTGCCAGCAGTGGTACTCTGAACCGGGAAGAGACCCAGTACTTC
.	TRBD1	TRBJ1-2	TRBV27	CASSLESGGPYGYTF	TGTGCCAGCAGCCTCGAGTCAGGGGGTCCCTATGGCTACACCTTC
many	.	TRBJ2-7	TRBV7-6	CASSLGVTGTYEQYF	TGTGCCAGCAGCTTAGGGGTGACTGGAACCTACGAGCAGTACTTC
few	TRBD2	TRBJ2-1	TRBV9	CASGGVDQQQFF	TGTGCCAGCGGGGGGGTGGACCAACAGCAGTTCTTC
.	TRBD1	TRBJ1-2	TRBV20-1	CSARDSLQGAYPLGYGYTF	TGCAGTGCTAGAGATAGTCTTCAGGGGGCCTACCCTCTCGGCTATGGCTACACCTTC
.	.	TRBJ1-2	TRBV5-6	CASSLEAGSYTF	TGTGCCAGCAGCTTGGAGGCAGGAAGCTACACCTTC
few	TRBD1	TRBJ2-1	TRBV29-1	CSVGQGMNEQFF	TGCAGCGTTGGACAGGGGATGAATGAGCAGTTCTTC
.	.	TRBJ2-3	TRBV4-2	CASSQDGAEYTDTQYF	TGTGCCAGCAGCCAAGATGGGGCGGAATACACAGATACGCAGTATTTT
.	TRBD2	TRBJ2-3	TRBV27	CASSFHSTSGASDTQYF	TGTGCCAGCAGTTTCCACTCGACTAGCGGGGCGTCAGATACGCAGTATTTT
many	.	TRBJ2-7	TRBV7-9	CASSYPAVEQYF	TGTGCCAGCAGCTACCCGGCGGTCGAGCAGTACTTC
.	TRBD2	TRBJ2-3	TRBV12-3/TRBV12-4	CASSLEAGVGTNTQYF	TGTGCCAGCAGTTTAGAAGCGGGGGTCGGCACAAATACGCAGTATTTT
.	TRBD1	TRBJ2-7	TRBV7-8	CASSLVGQTYEQYF	TGTGCCAGCAGCTTAGTGGGACAGACATACGAGCAGTACTTC
.	TRBD2	TRBJ2-1	TRBV19	CASSLAGSNNEQFF	TGTGCCAGTTCACTAGCGGGGTCCAACAATGAGCAGTTCTTC
.	TRBD1	TRBJ2-7	TRBV5-6	CASSTGVSYEQYF	TGTGCCAGCAGTACAGGGGTCTCCTACGAGCAGTACTTC
.	.	TRBJ2-5	TRBV10-3	CAISVWPEETQYF	TGTGCCATCAGTGTATGGCCAGAAGAGACCCAGTACTTC
.	.	TRBJ1-1	TRBV12-3/TRBV12-4	CASKLGGYTEAFF	TGTGCCAGCAAATTGGGAGGATACACTGAAGCTTTCTTT
few	.	TRBJ2-4	TRBV19	CASRKGAKNIQYF	TGTGCCAGTAGAAAGGGGGCCAAAAACATTCAGTACTTC
.	.	TRBJ1-4	TRBV28	CASTEVAGATNEKLFF	TGTGCCAGCACCGAGGTAGCGGGGGCAACTAATGAAAAACTGTTTTTT
.	.	TRBJ2-1	TRBV12-3/TRBV12-4	CASSLEITRYNEQFF	TGTGCCAGCAGTTTGGAGATTACGCGGTACAATGAGCAGTTCTTC
.	.	TRBJ2-7	TRBV27	CASSRPLSDEQYF	TGTGCCAGCAGCCGACCCCTATCGGACGAGCAGTACTTC
.	.	TRBJ1-5	TRBV6-1	CASSRTVTISNQPQHF	TGTGCCAGCAGTCGGACCGTTACTATTAGCAATCAGCCCCAGCATTTT
few	.	TRBJ1-1	TRBV15	CATSPGVTGTEAFF	TGTGCCACCAGCCCCGGGGTTACGGGCACTGAAGCTTTCTTT
.	.	TRBJ2-7	TRBV12-3/TRBV12-4	CASSFRGYDYEQYF	TGTGCCAGCAGTTTCCGAGGGTACGACTACGAGCAGTACTTC
.	TRBD2	TRBJ2-1	TRBV2	CASSSGGAPEQFF	TGTGCCAGCAGTAGCGGGGGGGCCCCTGAGCAGTTCTTC
few	.	TRBJ2-7	TRBV7-1	CASSHPDKHYEQYF	TGTGCCAGCAGCCATCCTGACAAACACTACGAGCAGTACTTC
few	TRBD1	TRBJ2-7	TRBV11-1	CASSDTGGYEQYF	TGTGCCAGCAGCGATACAGGGGGATACGAGCAGTACTTC
.	TRBD1	TRBJ2-7	TRBV12-3/TRBV12-4	CASSGQGILGEQYF	TGTGCCAGCAGTGGACAGGGCATCCTGGGGGAGCAGTACTTC
.	.	TRBJ2-7	TRBV9	CASSVNPGTSTYEQYF	TGTGCCAGCAGCGTCAATCCCGGGACATCTACCTACGAGCAGTACTTC
.	.	TRBJ2-1	TRBV11-2	CASSLDPAVTYNEQFF	TGTGCCAGCAGCTTAGATCCGGCAGTAACCTACAATGAGCAGTTCTTC
few	TRBD2	TRBJ2-1	TRBV7-6	CASSLSGGVDEQFF	TGTGCCAGCAGCTTAAGCGGGGGGGTAGATGAGCAGTTCTTC
.	TRBD1	TRBJ2-2	TRBV7-9	CASSATGFNTGELFF	TGTGCCAGCAGCGCGACAGGGTTCAACACCGGGGAGCTGTTTTTT
.	.	TRBJ2-3	TRBV28	CASSTLEPTDTQYF	TGTGCCAGCAGTACCCTCGAACCCACAGATACGCAGTATTTT
few	.	TRBJ2-1	TRBV5-6	CASSLGAENNEQFF	TGTGCCAGCAGCTTGGGGGCAGAGAACAATGAGCAGTTCTTC
.	.	TRBJ1-1	TRBV19	CASSIDRGMEAFF	TGTGCCAGTAGTATAGATCGCGGGATGGAAGCTTTCTTT
.	TRBD2	TRBJ2-2	TRBV13	CASSSDRRGGRTGELFF	TGTGCCAGCAGCTCGGATCGGCGGGGGGGCAGGACCGGGGAGCTGTTTTTT
.	TRBD2	TRBJ2-7	TRBV6-1	CASSAGLGYEQYF	TGTGCCAGCAGTGCGGGACTAGGCTACGAGCAGTACTTC
once	.	TRBJ1-3	TRBV5-4	CASSLSAGSGNTIYF	TGTGCCAGCAGCTTGTCGGCGGGATCCGGAAACACCATATATTTT
many	TRBD1	TRBJ2-5	TRBV6-5	CASSSPGTGGWETQYF	TGTGCCAGCAGTTCCCCCGGGACAGGGGGCTGGGAGACCCAGTACTTC
.	TRBD1	TRBJ2-1	TRBV20-1	CSARALTGDNEQFF	TGCAGTGCTCGAGCCCTAACAGGGGACAATGAGCAGTTCTTC
.	.	TRBJ1-3	TRBV4-1	CASSQDSDSSRNTIYF	TGCGCCAGCAGCCAAGATTCCGACAGCTCGAGAAACACCATATATTTT
.	.	TRBJ1-4	TRBV25-1	CASSETGYDEKLFF	TGTGCCAGCAGTGAAACAGGGTACGATGAAAAACTGTTTTTT
.	.	TRBJ1-4	TRBV7-6	CASSLGVGEKLFF	TGTGCCAGCAGCTTGGGGGTCGGCGAAAAACTGTTTTTT
.	TRBD1	TRBJ2-1	TRBV9	CASSVRDSGGYNEQFF	TGTGCCAGCAGCGTCCGGGACAGTGGGGGCTACAATGAGCAGTTCTTC
.	.	TRBJ2-3	TRBV7-3	CASLIPATDTQYF	TGTGCCAGCTTAATACCAGCTACAGATACGCAGTATTTT